A single sample gave rise to the 29 T cell receptor beta chains below, sequenced in a study of blood T cell repertoires in COVID-19. Clones were sequenced by immunoSEQ multiplex PCR, and TCRdb holds only the in-frame ones, with some missing. The sample contains around 68,000 clones, 88% of which appear only once. Sample: peripheral blood. These receptor sequences come from a human donor in a cohort sampled during active COVID-19.

This chain connects TRBV27 to TRBJ2-7; 9 positions match TRBD1. The ends lost 4 bases at V and 2 bases at J; junction bases unmatched: 9. This CDR3 has 16 residues. Germline CDR1 MNHEY, CDR2 SMNVEV (reference sequence). CDR3 nucleotide sequence: TGTGCCAGCAGTTCGACAGGGGGTACGAAGACCTACGAGCAGTACTTC. Translated: CASSSTGGTKTYEQYF.

The gene calls are TRBV10-3 and TRBJ1-6, with D perhaps matching TRBD1 (6 bases). With 9 bases removed from V and 6 bases from J, the gap between germline ends came to 12 bases. Per germline, CDR1 ENHRY and CDR2 SYGVKD. There are 13 residues in the CDR3. CDR3 sequence (DNA): TGTGCCATATCGGACAGCTTTAATTCACCCCTCCACTTT. Protein product: CAISDSFNSPLHF.

A remark on this clone: The junction does not match germline at one end; this may be a read error. The chain employs TRBV7-7 and TRBJ2-3; weak D call: TRBD2 (5 bases). CDR1 and CDR2 from the germline V gene are SSHAT and FNYEAQ (reference sequence). This CDR3 comprises 13 residues. The CDR3 loop is CASSLGGTDTQYF. CDR3 coding DNA: TGTGCTAGCAGCTTGGGAGGCACAGATACGCAGTATTTT.

CDR3 protein: CASSLGQGSEKLFF. For the CDR3, the DNA is TGTGCCAGCAGCCTCGGACAGGGAAGTGAAAAACTGTTTTTT. The chain joins TRBV5-5 to TRBJ1-4; 8 positions agree with TRBD1. With V trimmed by 4 bases and J by 7 bases, 6 bases remained unmatched. The CDR3 has 14 residues. Germline CDR1 reads SGHKS; CDR2 reads YYEKEE (reference sequence).

This sequence joins TRBV14 and TRBJ1-5; D gene unclear. The CDR3 is 14 amino acids. Germline CDR1 and CDR2: SGHDN and FVKESK. Between the trimmed V and J ends, which lost 0 bases and 9 bases, there was a span of 12 bases. The CDR3 DNA is TGTGCCAGCAGCCAAGATGGGAGGTACGGGCCCCAGCATTTT. Its translation: CASSQDGRYGPQHF.

The chain is built from TRBV6-5 and TRBJ1-2; the match to TRBD1 covers 8 bases. Germline CDR1 reads MNHEY; CDR2 reads SVGAGI. CDR3 length: 15 amino acids. V lost 1 base, J lost 6 bases, and 7 bases stayed unmatched. CDR3 sequence: CASSYYPQGGNGYTF. In nucleotides, the CDR3 is TGTGCCAGCAGTTACTACCCACAGGGGGGGAATGGCTACACCTTC.

The chain combines TRBV9 with TRBJ2-5, with a tentative D call TRBD1 (6 bases). There are 16 residues in the CDR3. The V gene's germline CDR1 is SGDLS and CDR2 YYNGEE. Trimming took off 1 base at V and 2 bases at J, with 15 bases between the two ends. The CDR3: CASSVRRQVIQETQYF. CDR3 coding DNA: TGTGCCAGCAGCGTAAGGAGACAGGTTATTCAAGAGACCCAGTACTTC.

V is TRBV7-8 and J is TRBJ2-6; 7 bases match TRBD1. CDR3 length: 16 residues. Germline CDR1 and CDR2: SGHVS and FQNEAQ. V gave up 7 bases and J gave up 3 bases; unmatched junction bases: 9. The CDR3 is CASTTGQRFGANVLTF. The CDR3 coding sequence is TGTGCCAGCACGACGGGACAGCGTTTTGGGGCCAACGTCCTGACTTTC.

This clone has just a few counts. This chain connects TRBV28 to TRBJ2-1; the match to TRBD1 covers 9 bases. J was trimmed by 7 bases and V by 5 bases; bases with no gene match: 3. Germline V gene sequence: CDR1 MDHEN, CDR2 SYDVKM. This CDR3 spans 13 amino acids. This CDR3 reads CASSTGQGNEQFF. The CDR3 DNA reads TGTGCCAGCAGTACAGGACAGGGGAATGAGCAGTTCTTC.

The J gene is TRBJ2-7, the V gene TRBV5-6; 7 bases are shared with TRBD2. Germline CDR1 SGHDT, CDR2 YYEEEE. The CDR3 loop spans 14 amino acids. With V trimmed by 5 bases and J by 12 bases, 17 bases remained unmatched. In DNA, the CDR3 is TGTGCCAGCAGGTCGTACGGCGGGAGAAAAAAGGGGTACTTC. Residues: CASRSYGGRKKGYF. Full variable domain (outside the CDR3, taken from reference TRBV5-6 and TRBJ2-7): DAGVTQSPTHLIKTRGQQVTLRCSPKSGHDTVSWYQQALGQGPQFIFQYYEEEERQRGNFPDRFSGHQFPNYSSELNVNALLLGDSALYLCASRSYGGRKKGYFGPGTRLTVT.

The chain joins TRBV7-9 to TRBJ1-2; D ambiguous. In germline, CDR1 is SEHNR, CDR2 FQNEAQ (reference sequence). CDR3 length: 13 residues. The V and J ends lost 5 bases and 1 base respectively, with 8 bases between them. The CDR3 spells CASSTPSNYGYTF. The CDR3 DNA reads TGTGCCAGCAGCACACCCAGTAACTATGGCTACACCTTC.

The chain joins TRBV28 to TRBJ2-5; D not certain. This CDR3 spans 14 amino acids. The germline V gene has CDR1 MDHEN and CDR2 SYDVKM. V was cut by 5 bases and J by 2 bases, with 12 bases left in between. The CDR3 DNA reads TGTGCCAGCAGTCCCCCCCCAGGACAAGAGACCCAGTACTTC. This gives the protein CASSPPPGQETQYF.

CDR3 loop: CASSQSLAGAHEQFF. The CDR3 DNA reads TGCGCCAGCAGCCAGTCACTAGCGGGAGCCCATGAGCAGTTCTTC. This chain joins TRBV4-3 and TRBJ2-1; 11 bases agree with TRBD2. The CDR3 length is 15 residues. V was pared by 3 bases and J by 8 bases, with 6 bases of the junction left unmatched. Germline-derived CDR1 and CDR2 are LGHNA and YSLEER.

The rearrangement joins TRBV30 to TRBJ2-3, with 9 bases matching TRBD2. The CDR3 sequence is 12 residues long. Germline-derived CDR1 and CDR2 are GTSNPN and SVGIG (reference sequence). V lost 1 base and J lost 11; bases outside the gene matches: 4. CDR3 sequence (DNA): TGTGCCTGGAGTGGGGGACTAGCTAAGCAGTATTTT. This translates into CAWSGGLAKQYF.

Only a few counts were recorded for this clone. The chain carries TRBV5-6 and TRBJ2-3; TRBD2 might be the D (6 bases). There are 19 residues in the CDR3. Germline values: CDR1 SGHDT, CDR2 YYEEEE. The V and J ends lost 4 bases and 3 bases respectively, with 27 bases between them. This CDR3 reads CASSNDWGSGILGTDTQYF. The CDR3 region has the DNA TGTGCCAGCAGCAACGATTGGGGTAGCGGAATCCTGGGGACAGATACGCAGTATTTT.

V and J are TRBV9 and TRBJ2-5, with D hard to call. Trimming cost V 0 bases and J 4 bases, with 10 bases left between them. The CDR3 covers 14 residues. Germline-derived CDR1 and CDR2 are SGDLS and YYNGEE. The CDR3 nucleotides read TGTGCCAGCAGCGTAGGTGACTTCGGAGAGACCCAGTACTTC. It is translated as CASSVGDFGETQYF.

This chain links TRBV30 with TRBJ2-7, with D tentatively TRBD1 (5 bases). Per germline, CDR1 GTSNPN and CDR2 SVGIG (reference sequence). V dropped 0 bases and J dropped 3 bases, with 9 bases sitting between them. This CDR3 comprises 13 residues. This chain's CDR3 is CAWSVARDYEQYF. The CDR3, as DNA: TGTGCCTGGAGTGTAGCCAGGGACTACGAGCAGTACTTC.

The V and J genes are TRBV5-6 and TRBJ1-6, with a weak D call TRBD1 (6 bases). This CDR3 is built from 16 residues. V lost 4 bases to trimming and J lost 2 bases, with 13 bases between them. Germline CDR1 SGHDT, CDR2 YYEEEE. The CDR3: CASSITQGTYNSPLHF. CDR3 nucleotides: TGTGCCAGCAGCATAACACAGGGTACCTATAATTCACCCCTCCACTTT.

The chain has TRBV5-1 and TRBJ1-3; TRBD1 agrees at 9 bases. Germline CDR1 reads SGHRS; CDR2 reads YFSETQ. The CDR3 runs to 17 residues. After removal of 5 bases from V and 0 bases from J, the junction contained 9 bases not matched to a gene. The CDR3 region is CASSSGTGSLSGNTIYF. In nucleotides, the CDR3 is TGCGCCAGCAGTTCCGGGACAGGGAGCCTCTCTGGAAACACCATATATTTT.

The rearrangement joins TRBV24-1 to TRBJ2-5, with 11 positions matching TRBD2. V was clipped by 1 base and J by 0 bases; unmatched bases: 12. CDR3 size: 20 residues. Per the germline V gene, CDR1 is KGHDR and CDR2 is SFDVKD. In DNA, the CDR3 is TGTGCCACCAGTGATTTTGAGGGACTAGCGGACAAGTACTACCAAGAGACCCAGTACTTC. This translates into CATSDFEGLADKYYQETQYF.

This rearrangement joins TRBV7-9 to TRBJ1-1; D is possibly TRBD1 (5 bases). The V gene lost 5 bases and the J gene lost 1 base, with 8 bases spanning the gap. Germline assignment: CDR1 SEHNR and CDR2 FQNEAQ (reference sequence). The CDR3 spans 13 residues. The chain's CDR3 is CASSPTGNTEAFF. The CDR3 bases are TGTGCCAGCAGCCCAACAGGGAACACTGAAGCTTTCTTT.

V and J are TRBV28 and TRBJ2-2; D not certain. The germline CDR1 and CDR2 sequences are MDHEN and SYDVKM. Trimming stripped 4 bases from V and 1 base from J, with 7 bases between. The CDR3 spans 14 residues. For the CDR3, the DNA is TGTGCCAGCAGTTCCCAATGGAACACCGGGGAGCTGTTTTTT. This codes for CASSSQWNTGELFF.

This clone was seen once. The chain couples TRBV29-1 to TRBJ2-3; 11 bases agree with TRBD2. The CDR3 covers 15 residues. Germline V CDR1 and CDR2: SQVTM, ANQGSEA. V gave up 7 bases and J gave up 5 bases; unmatched junction bases: 11. CDR3 sequence: CSAFNSGGGRDTQYF. The CDR3 DNA sequence: TGCAGCGCCTTTAATAGCGGGGGGGGAAGAGATACGCAGTATTTT.

This chain's CDR3 is CASSLLRVGGIKTGELFF. The CDR3, as DNA: TGTGCCAGCAGTTTACTTCGCGTGGGCGGGATAAAGACCGGGGAGCTGTTTTTT. The chain combines TRBV28 with TRBJ2-2, with D possibly being TRBD2 (6 bases). The germline V gene encodes CDR1 MDHEN and CDR2 SYDVKM. Trimming took off 2 bases at V and 5 bases at J, with 21 bases between the two ends. The CDR3 covers 18 residues.

The rearrangement joins TRBV5-1 to TRBJ2-7; possibly TRBD2 for D (6 bases). Germline loops: CDR1 SGHRS, CDR2 YFSETQ. The CDR3 spans 16 residues. V dropped 4 bases and J dropped 5 bases, with 22 bases sitting between them. The CDR3 DNA sequence: TGCGCCAGCAGCCCTATAAAACAGGCCCCGGGGGACGAGCAGTACTTC. Encoded protein: CASSPIKQAPGDEQYF.

This clone was counted a single time. CDR3 sequence: CASSLYRVGTGELFF. In DNA, the CDR3 is TGTGCCAGCAGTTTATACAGGGTGGGCACCGGGGAGCTGTTTTTT. V is TRBV27 and J is TRBJ2-2, with a possible D match to TRBD1 (6 bases). Germline lookup yields CDR1 MNHEY and CDR2 SMNVEV (reference sequence). The CDR3 is 15 amino acids. Trimming pared 1 base from V and 4 bases from J, leaving 10 bases between.

The V call is TRBV30, the J call TRBJ1-1; TRBD1 aligns across 7 bases. The V and J ends lost 5 bases and 4 bases, in that order; junction bases with no gene match: 4. CDR3 length: 12 residues. The germline CDR1 and CDR2 sequences are GTSNPN and SVGIG (reference sequence). The CDR3 loop reads CAWDRAGTEAFF. The CDR3 DNA reads TGTGCCTGGGACAGGGCGGGCACTGAAGCTTTCTTT.

CDR3 loop: CASSLSVLYEQYF. CDR3 sequence (DNA): TGTGCCAGCAGTTTATCGGTCCTCTACGAGCAGTACTTC. The rearrangement links TRBV28 to TRBJ2-7; D remains ambiguous. The CDR3 spans 13 residues. Trimming pared 1 base from V and 3 bases from J, leaving 7 bases between. Germline lookup yields CDR1 MDHEN and CDR2 SYDVKM.

The rearrangement joins TRBV7-3 to TRBJ2-7; a possible D gene is TRBD2 (5 bases). V was shortened by 5 bases and J by 4 bases, with 18 bases between the two germline ends. The CDR3 loop spans 15 amino acids. The V gene's germline CDR1 is SGHTA and CDR2 FQGTGA. The CDR3 DNA follows: TGTGCCAGCAGCCCGCTGGGCGAACCGGGGTACGAGCAGTACTTC. Translation gives CASSPLGEPGYEQYF.